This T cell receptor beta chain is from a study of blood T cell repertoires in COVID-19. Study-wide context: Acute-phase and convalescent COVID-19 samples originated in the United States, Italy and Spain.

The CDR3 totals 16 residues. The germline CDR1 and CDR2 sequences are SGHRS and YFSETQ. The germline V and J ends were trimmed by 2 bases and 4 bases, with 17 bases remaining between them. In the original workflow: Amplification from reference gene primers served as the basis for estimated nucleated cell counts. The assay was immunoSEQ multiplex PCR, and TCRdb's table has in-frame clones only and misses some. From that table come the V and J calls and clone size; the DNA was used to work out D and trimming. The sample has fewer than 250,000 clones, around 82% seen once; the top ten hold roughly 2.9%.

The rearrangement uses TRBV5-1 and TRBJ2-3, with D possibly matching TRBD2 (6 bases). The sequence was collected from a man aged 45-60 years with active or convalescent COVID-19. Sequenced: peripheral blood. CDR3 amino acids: CASSLYGSGGPDTQYF. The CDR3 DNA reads TGCGCCAGCAGCTTATACGGGAGTGGGGGACCAGATACGCAGTATTTT.